This entry lists 20 T cell receptor beta chains sequenced from one sample in a study of T cell responses to AZD1222 COVID-19 vaccine. Measured with immunoSEQ multiplex PCR; TCRdb has only the in-frame clones, and not every one. The sample includes approximately 150,000 clones, 92% of them seen just once. The specimen was peripheral blood, collected on day 0 of AZD1222 vaccination. All receptors come from an adult in good health.

V is TRBV7-8 and J is TRBJ1-2; D may be TRBD1 (6 bases). The germline V gene has CDR1 SGHVS and CDR2 FQNEAQ. V lost 5 bases and J 6 bases, leaving 13 bases between the germline ends. CDR3 length: 13 amino acids. CDR3 bases: TGTGCCAGCAGCCATCGGGGGGCGAATGGCTACACCTTC. Its translation is CASSHRGANGYTF.

The V gene is TRBV4-1, the J gene TRBJ1-5; D is perhaps TRBD1 (5 bases). Germline loops: CDR1 MGHRA, CDR2 YSYEKL. Trimming took off 0 bases at V and 6 bases at J, with 15 bases between the two ends. CDR3 length: 16 amino acids. In DNA, the CDR3 is TGCGCCAGCAGCCAAGAGCAGGGCAGACCCACTCAGCCCCAGCATTTT. Translating it yields CASSQEQGRPTQPQHF.

The chain couples TRBV5-1 to TRBJ2-3; 10 bases are shared with TRBD2. Germline V gives CDR1 SGHRS, CDR2 YFSETQ. The CDR3 is made up of 15 amino acids. V was pared by 3 bases and J by 2 bases, with 3 bases of the junction left unmatched. DNA of the CDR3: TGCGCCAGCAGCTCACTAGCGGGGAACACAGATACGCAGTATTTT. It yields the protein CASSSLAGNTDTQYF.

The rearrangement links TRBV6-2 or TRBV6-3 to TRBJ2-1, with a weak D call TRBD1 (6 bases). The germline gives CDR1 MNHEY, CDR2 SVGEGT. The V and J ends lost 5 bases and 1 base respectively, with 6 bases between them. The CDR3 is made up of 13 amino acids. DNA for the CDR3: TGTGCCAGCAGTACAGGGTCCTACAATGAGCAGTTCTTC. Protein: CASSTGSYNEQFF.

The chain combines TRBV28 with TRBJ2-7; D is unclear. The CDR3 is made up of 15 amino acids. CDR1 and CDR2 from the germline V gene are MDHEN and SYDVKM. V lost 9 bases, J lost 2 bases, and 20 bases lay in between. The CDR3 bases are TGTGCCAGTACATCCTTCTCACGGGCCCCCTACGAGCAGTACTTC. Its protein is CASTSFSRAPYEQYF.

The V call is TRBV6-2 or TRBV6-3, the J call TRBJ2-7; 8 nucleotides align to TRBD2. Unmatched junction bases numbered 10, after V lost 6 bases and J lost 3 bases. The CDR3 totals 15 residues. Germline V gives CDR1 MNHEY, CDR2 SVGEGT. CDR3 loop: CASSLLAVQLYEQYF. The CDR3 DNA reads TGTGCCAGCAGCCTACTAGCGGTCCAGCTCTACGAGCAGTACTTC.

The rearrangement uses TRBV3-1 (or the pseudogene TRBV3-2) and TRBJ1-1; unclear D gene. Germline loops: CDR1 LGHDT, CDR2 YNNKEL (reference sequence). Between the trimmed V and J ends, which lost 4 bases and 1 base, there was a span of 7 bases. CDR3 length equals 13 residues. The CDR3 DNA reads as TGTGCCAGCAGCCGATGGGAGAACACTGAAGCTTTCTTT. This gives the protein CASSRWENTEAFF.

This clone was seen once. V usage is TRBV7-9 and J usage is TRBJ2-3, with 10 positions matching TRBD1. J gave up 5 bases and V 5 bases, and 10 bases lay outside the gene matches. CDR3 length: 16 amino acids. CDR1 and CDR2 from the germline V gene are SEHNR and FQNEAQ (reference sequence). This CDR3 reads CASSISGQGMKDTQYF. In DNA, the CDR3 is TGTGCCAGCAGCATCTCGGGACAGGGGATGAAAGATACGCAGTATTTT.

The chain carries TRBV2 and TRBJ1-1, with D maybe TRBD1 (6 bases). The V end lost 4 bases, the J end lost 0 bases, and 18 bases lay between the germline ends. This CDR3 contains 17 residues. Germline V gene data show CDR1 as SNHLY and CDR2 as FYNNEI. CDR3 bases: TGTGCCAGCAGTGTAGCCAGGGGCACAACAATGAACACTGAAGCTTTCTTT. This encodes CASSVARGTTMNTEAFF. Looking up the rest from reference TRBV2 and TRBJ1-1 gives the full variable domain: EPEVTQTPSHQVTQMGQEVILRCVPISNHLYFYWYRQILGQKVEFLVSFYNNEISEKSEIFDDQFSVERPDGSNFTLKIRSTKLEDSAMYFCASSVARGTTMNTEAFFGQGTRLTVV.

This chain uses TRBV18 with TRBJ1-2; 7 nucleotides agree with TRBD1. This CDR3 spans 14 amino acids. The germline V gene has CDR1 KGHSH and CDR2 LQKENI. J was trimmed by 5 bases and V by 0 bases; bases with no gene match: 3. Here the CDR3 DNA reads TGTGCCAGCTCACCACCAGACAGGGTTTATGGCTACACCTTC. It is translated as CASSPPDRVYGYTF.

J is TRBJ1-2 and V is TRBV28; 9 positions agree with TRBD1. V was clipped by 6 bases and J by 1 base; unmatched bases: 9. The V gene's germline CDR1 is MDHEN and CDR2 SYDVKM. The CDR3 sequence is 16 residues long. The CDR3 region has the DNA TGTGCCAGCAGCTCCGGGACAGGGCGATATAACTATGGCTACACCTTC. Translation gives CASSSGTGRYNYGYTF.

The chain has TRBV6-6 and TRBJ1-6; TRBD1 is a possible D gene (5 bases). V was clipped by 8 bases and J by 8 bases, with 13 bases between them. The germline CDR1 and CDR2 sequences are MNHNY and SVGAGI (reference sequence). This CDR3 is 13 amino acids long. In DNA, the CDR3 is TGTGCCAGCTCGAAGGGGAATGATTCACCCCTCCACTTT. This codes for CASSKGNDSPLHF.

This CDR3 reads CASNPGLINTEAFF. In nucleotides, the CDR3 is TGTGCCAGCAACCCGGGACTGATAAACACTGAAGCTTTCTTT. The chain links TRBV2 to TRBJ1-1; D is perhaps TRBD1 (5 bases). CDR3 length equals 14 residues. Germline CDR1 SNHLY, CDR2 FYNNEI. Trimming removed 7 bases at V and 2 bases at J, with 14 bases between.

The rearrangement links TRBV9 to TRBJ2-1; D unclear. This CDR3 is 15 amino acids long. Per germline, CDR1 SGDLS and CDR2 YYNGEE. V was clipped by 6 bases and J by 4 bases, with 17 bases between them. DNA of the CDR3: TGTGCCAGCACCCCGGACGGCACCCAATACAATGAGCAGTTCTTC. Residues: CASTPDGTQYNEQFF.

Details on this clone: Other DNA sequences in this specimen translate into the identical CDR3. The chain carries TRBV6-5 and TRBJ2-1; D is tentatively TRBD1 or TRBD2 (6 bases each). In germline, CDR1 is MNHEY, CDR2 SVGAGI. The CDR3 is 15 amino acids. The V and J ends lost 2 bases and 4 bases respectively, with 12 bases between them. In nucleotides, the CDR3 is TGTGCCAGCAGTTACAGGGGGGCATCATACAATGAGCAGTTCTTC. It translates to CASSYRGASYNEQFF.

This sequence joins TRBV4-1 and TRBJ2-7; TRBD1 matches 9 bases. CDR1 is MGHRA and CDR2 is YSYEKL in the germline V gene. This CDR3 comprises 17 residues. The J segment lost 2 bases and the V segment lost 2 bases, leaving 10 bases of the junction unmatched. The CDR3 region is CASSQPLTGGTAYEQYF. CDR3 nucleotides: TGCGCCAGCAGCCAACCCTTGACAGGGGGTACGGCCTACGAGCAGTACTTC.

This clone was seen a single time. The CDR3: CASSQRGKETQYF. The CDR3 nucleotides read TGCGCCAGCAGTCAACGGGGGAAAGAGACCCAGTACTTC. The chain combines TRBV23-1 with TRBJ2-5; tentative D call: TRBD2 (6 bases). TRBV23-1 is an open reading frame, and its role is uncertain. Trimming stripped 2 bases from V and 3 bases from J, with 7 bases between. The CDR3 is made up of 13 amino acids.

A word on this clone: One end of the junction fails to match germline, which may point to a read error. The rearrangement links TRBV7-7 to TRBJ2-1; D is uncertain. There are 14 residues in the CDR3. Germline CDR1 is SSHAT and CDR2 is FNYEAQ (reference sequence). The DNA of the CDR3 is TGTGCTAGCAGCTTAGATTGGAGCGTAAATGAGCAGTTCTTC. Amino acids: CASSLDWSVNEQFF.

The rearrangement links TRBV19 to TRBJ2-7; 8 bases are a match to TRBD1. Germline trimming cut 6 bases from V and 2 bases from J; bases unmatched to any gene: 18. There are 18 residues in the CDR3. CDR1 LNHDA and CDR2 SQIVND come from the germline V gene (reference sequence). CDR3 in DNA: TGTGCCAGTAGCAGCGCCTGGGTTCCAGGGGGCGCCCCCTACGAGCAGTACTTC. The encoded protein is CASSSAWVPGGAPYEQYF. Filled out from reference TRBV19 and TRBJ2-7, the complete variable domain reads DGGITQSPKYLFRKEGQNVTLSCEQNLNHDAMYWYRQDPGQGLRLIYYSQIVNDFQKGDIAEGYSVSREKKESFPLTVTSAQKNPTAFYLCASSSAWVPGGAPYEQYFGPGTRLTVT.

This clone appeared a single time. The V gene is TRBV11-2, the J gene TRBJ1-1; 7 bases map to TRBD1. The CDR3 has 14 residues. Germline V gives CDR1 SGHAT, CDR2 FQNNGV. The ends lost 5 bases at V and 6 bases at J; junction bases unmatched: 9. This CDR3 reads CASSLGQGVAEAFF. For the CDR3, the DNA is TGTGCCAGCAGCCTAGGGCAGGGGGTAGCTGAAGCTTTCTTT.